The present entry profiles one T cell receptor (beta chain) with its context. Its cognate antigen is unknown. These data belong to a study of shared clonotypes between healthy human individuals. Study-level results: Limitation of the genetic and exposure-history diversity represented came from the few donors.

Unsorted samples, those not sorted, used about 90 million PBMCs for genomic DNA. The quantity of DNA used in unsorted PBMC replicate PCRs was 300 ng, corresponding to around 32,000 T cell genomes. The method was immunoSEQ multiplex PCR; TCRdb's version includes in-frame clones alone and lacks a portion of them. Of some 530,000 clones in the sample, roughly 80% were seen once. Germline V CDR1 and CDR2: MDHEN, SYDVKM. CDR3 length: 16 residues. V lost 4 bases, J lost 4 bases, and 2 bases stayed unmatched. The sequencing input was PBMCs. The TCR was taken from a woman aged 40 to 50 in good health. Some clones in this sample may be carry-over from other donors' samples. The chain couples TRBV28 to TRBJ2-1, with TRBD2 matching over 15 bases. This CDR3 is CASSSGLAGGYNEQFF. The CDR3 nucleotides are TGTGCCAGCAGTTCAGGACTAGCGGGAGGGTACAATGAGCAGTTCTTC. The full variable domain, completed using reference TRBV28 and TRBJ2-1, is DVKVTQSSRYLVKRTGEKVFLECVQDMDHENMFWYRQDPGLGLRLIYFSYDVKMKEKGDIPEGYSVSREKKERFSLILESASTNQTSMYLCASSSGLAGGYNEQFFGPGTRLTVL.